The 25 T cell receptor beta chains below all came from one sample that was sequenced in a study of OX40 agonist ivuxolimab in advanced cancers. Clones were sequenced by immunoSEQ multiplex PCR, and TCRdb holds only the in-frame ones, with some missing. This sample has 55,000 to 65,000 clones, with 77% found just once. The material sequenced was CD4+ or CD8+ T cells sorted from blood, taken in a trial of the OX40 agonist ivuxolimab. Source of these receptors: an adult with an advanced solid tumor such as melanoma, head and neck, liver or kidney cancer.

This clone was seen once. V usage is TRBV7-9 and J usage is TRBJ2-1; TRBD1 agrees at 10 bases. Trimming took 8 bases from V and 7 from J; bases not matched to a gene: 14. The germline CDR1 and CDR2 sequences are SEHNR and FQNEAQ (reference sequence). The CDR3 runs to 16 residues. DNA of the CDR3: TGTGCCAGCGCCTTAACCTCGGGACAGGGGTGGAATGAGCAGTTCTTC. This gives the protein CASALTSGQGWNEQFF.

Note on this clone: This CDR3 is also generated by other DNA sequences in the sample. The rearrangement joins TRBV19 to TRBJ2-7; 7 positions match TRBD2. From germline, CDR1 is LNHDA and CDR2 SQIVND (reference sequence). V shed 7 bases and J 1 base; nucleotides not matched to a gene: 10. The CDR3 is 15 residues long. CDR3 sequence: CASTPGRERSYEQYF. The CDR3 bases are TGTGCCAGTACCCCTGGGCGGGAGCGATCCTACGAGCAGTACTTC.

This chain links TRBV18 with TRBJ2-7; 8 nucleotides align to TRBD1. The CDR3 runs 15 residues. V was pared by 0 bases and J by 9 bases, with 10 bases of the junction left unmatched. Germline V gene lookup returns CDR1 KGHSH and CDR2 LQKENI. The CDR3 spells CASSPPTGQGFGQYF. CDR3 sequence (DNA): TGTGCCAGCTCACCACCTACCGGACAGGGCTTCGGGCAGTACTTC.

This chain joins TRBV18 and TRBJ1-5; D may be TRBD1 (6 bases). Trimming removed 6 bases from V and 0 bases from J, with 12 bases in between. The CDR3 is 15 amino acids. The germline V gene encodes CDR1 KGHSH and CDR2 LQKENI. The chain's CDR3 is CASSLTGYSNQPQHF. As DNA, the CDR3 is TGTGCCAGCTCTCTGACAGGTTATAGCAATCAGCCCCAGCATTTT.

The genes are TRBV27 and TRBJ2-5, with 9 bases aligning to TRBD1. The V and J ends lost 6 bases and 0 bases, in that order; junction bases with no gene match: 8. Germline V gives CDR1 MNHEY, CDR2 SMNVEV (reference sequence). CDR3 length equals 16 residues. CDR3 amino acids: CASSPLGQGDQETQYF. The CDR3 nucleotides are TGTGCCAGCAGCCCCCTGGGACAGGGCGACCAAGAGACCCAGTACTTC.

This chain uses TRBV5-1 with TRBJ2-1; 11 nucleotides line up with TRBD2. CDR3 length: 14 residues. The ends lost 6 bases at V and 11 bases at J; junction bases unmatched: 10. Germline V gives CDR1 SGHRS, CDR2 YFSETQ. CDR3 DNA sequence: TGCGCCAGCACAAAACTAGCGGGAGAGCCCCAGCAGTTCTTC. Translation gives CASTKLAGEPQQFF.

The chain recombines TRBV5-1 with TRBJ2-5; 7 bases agree with TRBD1. V was clipped by 2 bases and J by 3 bases; unmatched bases: 10. The CDR3 contains 16 residues. Germline V lookup: CDR1 SGHRS, CDR2 YFSETQ. The CDR3 nucleotides are TGCGCCAGCAGCTTCGACAGGGTGAGACCGGAAGAGACCCAGTACTTC. Translation: CASSFDRVRPEETQYF.

J is TRBJ2-3 and V is TRBV7-3, with D uncertain. Germline V CDR1 and CDR2: SGHTA, FQGTGA. The CDR3 loop spans 14 amino acids. The germline V and J ends were trimmed by 1 base and 2 bases, with 7 bases remaining between them. The CDR3 bases are TGTGCCAGCAGCTTAAATCCCTTCACAGATACGCAGTATTTT. It encodes CASSLNPFTDTQYF.

For this clone: The junction and the germline gene differ at one end; a read error may be behind it. CDR3 region: CASSLPDSWREF. CDR3 bases: TGTGCCAGCAGTTTACCGGACAGTTGGCGCGAGTTT. This chain joins TRBV28 and TRBJ1-6; possibly TRBD1 for D (6 bases). Looked up from germline, CDR1 is MDHEN and CDR2 is SYDVKM. CDR3 length: 12 amino acids.

J is TRBJ1-4 and V is TRBV19; D unresolved. Germline lookup yields CDR1 LNHDA and CDR2 SQIVND (reference sequence). This CDR3 region has 15 residues. Trimming removed 7 bases from V and 0 bases from J, with 12 bases in between. The CDR3 loop is CASNPSTATNEKLFF. CDR3 nucleotides: TGTGCCAGTAATCCTAGCACGGCAACTAATGAAAAACTGTTTTTT.

For this clone: Other DNA sequences from this sample encode an identical CDR3 as well. This chain links TRBV7-2 with TRBJ1-6, with D hard to call. Germline-derived CDR1 and CDR2 are SGHTA and FQGNSA. The CDR3 spans 15 residues. The V end lost 1 base, the J end lost 0 bases, and 4 bases lay between the germline ends. DNA for the CDR3: TGTGCCAGCAGCTTAGACAGCTCCTATAATTCACCCCTCCACTTT. Protein product: CASSLDSSYNSPLHF. The full variable domain, its missing parts supplied by reference TRBV7-2 and TRBJ1-6, is GAGVSQSPSNKVTEKGKDVELRCDPISGHTALYWYRQSLGQGLEFLIYFQGNSAPDKSGLPSDRFSAERTGGSVSTLTIQRTQQEDSAVYLCASSLDSSYNSPLHFGNGTRLTVT.

This clone showed up just a few times. The sample has other DNA sequences that encode this CDR3 too. CDR3 sequence reads: CASSQEPREGTEAFF. As DNA, the CDR3 is TGCGCCAGCAGCCAAGAACCCAGGGAGGGCACTGAAGCTTTCTTT. The V and J genes are TRBV4-3 and TRBJ1-1, with D possibly TRBD1 on 5 matching bases. Between the trimmed V and J ends, which lost 0 bases and 4 bases, there was a span of 12 bases. There are 15 residues in the CDR3. Germline assignment: CDR1 LGHNA and CDR2 YSLEER.

This chain joins TRBV6-5 and TRBJ2-3, with 10 bases aligning to TRBD2. This CDR3 comprises 14 residues. With 6 bases clipped from V and 8 bases from J, the junction kept 8 bases outside the gene matches. The germline V gene encodes CDR1 MNHEY and CDR2 SVGAGI. Written as DNA, the CDR3 is TGTGCCAGCAGACTAGCGGGGACAGTGGGTACGCAGTATTTT. This translates into CASRLAGTVGTQYF.

This clone was counted between two and nine times. This chain connects TRBV19 to TRBJ1-1; D not resolved. V was trimmed by 10 bases and J by 0 bases, leaving 15 bases between them. Per germline, CDR1 LNHDA and CDR2 SQIVND (reference sequence). CDR3 length equals 14 residues. The CDR3 protein is CATNSGRVNTEAFF. In DNA, the CDR3 is TGTGCCACGAACAGCGGCCGGGTGAACACTGAAGCTTTCTTT. The variable domain in full, with the rest retrieved from reference TRBV19 and TRBJ1-1, is DGGITQSPKYLFRKEGQNVTLSCEQNLNHDAMYWYRQDPGQGLRLIYYSQIVNDFQKGDIAEGYSVSREKKESFPLTVTSAQKNPTAFYLCATNSGRVNTEAFFGQGTRLTVV.

The chain joins TRBV9 to TRBJ2-1, with 8 bases aligning to TRBD2. The CDR3 runs 15 residues. Germline CDR1 SGDLS, CDR2 YYNGEE. Trimming took 0 bases from V and 4 from J; bases not matched to a gene: 3. CDR3 region: CASSVESSGYNEQFF. In nucleotides, the CDR3 is TGTGCCAGCAGCGTAGAGTCTAGCGGGTACAATGAGCAGTTCTTC.

This rearrangement joins TRBV7-9 to TRBJ2-7; 13 bases map to TRBD2. There are 19 residues in the CDR3. V was pared by 4 bases and J by 2 bases, with 14 bases of the junction left unmatched. The germline V gene has CDR1 SEHNR and CDR2 FQNEAQ (reference sequence). CDR3 region: CASSSPGTSGAYGAYEQYF. DNA of the CDR3: TGTGCCAGCAGCTCCCCCGGGACTAGCGGGGCATACGGGGCCTACGAGCAGTACTTC.

This chain uses TRBV12-5 with TRBJ2-1; no clear D gene. The CDR3 length is 15 residues. Germline CDR1 LGHNT, CDR2 FRNRAP. The germline V and J ends were trimmed by 3 bases and 0 bases, with 9 bases remaining between them. The CDR3 nucleotides read TGTGCTAGTGGTTTCTCTCAGAGCTCCTACAATGAGCAGTTCTTC. It encodes CASGFSQSSYNEQFF.

CDR3 DNA: TGTGCCAGCAGCCGCGGGACCCCCTCCTACAATGAGCAGTTCTTC. Translation gives CASSRGTPSYNEQFF. The gene calls are TRBV11-2 and TRBJ2-1; D possibly corresponds to TRBD2 (6 bases). CDR3 size: 15 residues. V gave up 5 bases and J gave up 0 bases, with 11 bases separating them. CDR1 SGHAT and CDR2 FQNNGV come from the germline V gene.

This clone was observed once. This chain connects TRBV11-2 to TRBJ2-7; tentatively, D is TRBD1 (6 bases). The CDR3 is 12 residues long. Germline V CDR1 and CDR2: SGHAT, FQNNGV. Trimming stripped 8 bases from V and 6 bases from J, with 14 bases between. The CDR3 coding sequence is TGTGCCAGCTCCCAAGGGGGTCGCGAGCAGTACTTC. Its translation: CASSQGGREQYF.

The sample holds a few counts of this clone. The chain combines TRBV6-6 with TRBJ1-2, with 7 bases matching TRBD1. This CDR3 is built from 14 residues. Germline V gene lookup returns CDR1 MNHNY and CDR2 SVGAGI (reference sequence). J gave up 3 bases and V 6 bases, and 7 bases lay outside the gene matches. The CDR3 bases are TGTGCCAGCAGCATAAAACAGGGGTACTATGGCTACACCTTC. Amino acid sequence: CASSIKQGYYGYTF.

The chain combines TRBV5-1 with TRBJ1-6, with D hard to call. CDR3 size: 13 residues. Germline assignment: CDR1 SGHRS and CDR2 YFSETQ. V lost 4 bases and J 8 bases, leaving 10 bases between the germline ends. DNA for the CDR3: TGCGCCAGCAGCCTTCAGACGGATTCACCCCTCCACTTT. It codes for CASSLQTDSPLHF.

The chain's CDR3 is CASRPWTGSSYEQYF. The CDR3 DNA reads TGTGCCAGCAGGCCATGGACAGGGAGTTCCTACGAGCAGTACTTC. V is TRBV27 and J is TRBJ2-7; TRBD1 matches 8 bases. V was clipped by 6 bases and J by 1 base; unmatched bases: 8. The CDR3 is 15 amino acids. CDR1 is MNHEY and CDR2 is SMNVEV in the germline V gene (reference sequence).

This clone is medium-sized. This sequence joins TRBV2 and TRBJ1-1; 9 nucleotides line up with TRBD1. Per germline, CDR1 SNHLY and CDR2 FYNNEI. Trimming took 5 bases from V and 1 from J; bases not matched to a gene: 5. The CDR3 is made up of 15 amino acids. The DNA of the CDR3 is TGTGCCAGCAGTCCCGGGACAGGGACGAACACTGAAGCTTTCTTT. Amino acid sequence: CASSPGTGTNTEAFF.

V and J are TRBV12-5 and TRBJ1-5, with TRBD1 as a possible D gene (5 bases). CDR3 length: 13 amino acids. CDR1 and CDR2 from the germline V gene are LGHNT and FRNRAP. V shed 3 bases and J shed 4 bases, with 7 bases lying between them. Here the CDR3 DNA reads TGTGCTAGTGGTTTAGGGGAAAATCAGCCCCAGCATTTT. Its translation is CASGLGENQPQHF. The full variable domain, in which reference TRBV12-5 and TRBJ1-5 provide the parts outside the CDR3, is DARVTQTPRHKVTEMGQEVTMRCQPILGHNTVFWYRQTMMQGLELLAYFRNRAPLDDSGMPKDRFSAEMPDATLATLKIQPSEPRDSAVYFCASGLGENQPQHFGDGTRLSIL.

V gene TRBV15 combines with J gene TRBJ2-2; 14 nucleotides match TRBD2. Per germline, CDR1 LNHNV and CDR2 YYDKDF (reference sequence). V shed 3 bases, J shed 4 bases, and the junction held 10 bases outside the gene matches. The CDR3 is 19 amino acids. CDR3 protein: CATSSAGTSGSAGTGELFF. CDR3 sequence (DNA): TGTGCCACCAGCAGTGCCGGGACTAGCGGGAGTGCGGGCACCGGGGAGCTGTTTTTT. The full variable domain, with the rest looked up from reference TRBV15 and TRBJ2-2, is DAMVIQNPRYQVTQFGKPVTLSCSQTLNHNVMYWYQQKSSQAPKLLFHYYDKDFNNEADTPDNFQSRRPNTSFCFLDIRSPGLGDTAMYLCATSSAGTSGSAGTGELFFGEGSRLTVL.